This T cell receptor (beta chain) emerged from a study of human CD8 memory T cell subsets. Libraries targeted TCR beta using 5' RACE with UMIs. For each CDR3 protein, TCRdb gives one entry from its re-call of the 5' RACE reads, without DNA. This listing includes about 6,500 distinct CDR3 sequences. This CDR3 is 13 amino acids long. Germline lookup yields CDR1 SGHRS and CDR2 YFSETQ. TPEX cells were CCR7+ PD-1+ TIGIT+ early memory CD8+ T cells with exhausted-like traits. V usage is TRBV5-1 and J usage is TRBJ2-7. This TCR derives from a human donor in good health. The specimen sequenced was CD8+ T cells from PBMCs. CDR3 sequence reads: CASSGDTDYEQYF.